This is a list of T cell receptor beta chains from one sample in a study of early T cells in non-severe SARS-CoV-2 infection. MiXCR was run by TCRdb on the 5' RACE reads, yielding one entry per CDR3 protein. The table shows approximately 30,000 distinct CDR3 sequences, with around 5.3% occurring only once. Sequencing used whole blood. The receptors derive from an adult who was a healthcare worker with PCR-confirmed SARS-CoV-2 infection or an uninfected control (not recorded which). Each CDR3 is given with its conserved first and last residue. The order of the fields is CDR3 DNA, CDR3 protein, clone size, J gene, V gene, D gene. The D gene is left open where the match is weak. The listing skips clone size in some rows; elsewhere it reads once, few, many or a size class.

TGTGCCAGCTCACCCCCTGGGGGACAGCCCCAGCATTTT CASSPPGGQPQHF many TRBJ1-5 TRBV18 -
TGCAGTGCCGCGGATATAGATGGCTACACCTTC CSAADIDGYTF many TRBJ1-2 TRBV20-1 -
TGCGCCAGCAGCTTATCTCAGACAGGGGGGGATGAAAAACTGTTTTTT CASSLSQTGGDEKLFF many TRBJ1-4 TRBV5-1 TRBD1
TGTGCCAGCAGCCCTAACGAAGGACTAGCGGGAGTTCGGTCAACGGGGCAGTACTTC CASSPNEGLAGVRSTGQYF many TRBJ2-7 TRBV13 TRBD2
TGTGCCGGATACGAGACCAACCCCATCTATGGCTACACCTTC CAGYETNPIYGYTF few TRBJ1-2 TRBV30 -
TGTGCCAGCAGTGTTCTTTCAGAGACCCAGTACTTC CASSVLSETQYF many TRBJ2-5 TRBV2 -
TGTGCCACCTCCCGATGGGGGGCTAGCAATGAGCAGTTCTTC CATSRWGASNEQFF many TRBJ2-1 TRBV11-1 -
TGCGCCAGCAGCTTGGGGGGACCCTTCGCGGAGGAGCAGTACTTC CASSLGGPFAEEQYF - TRBJ2-7 TRBV5-1 -
TGCGCCAGCAGCTTGGGGACAGGGGATGGCTACACCTTC CASSLGTGDGYTF many TRBJ1-2 TRBV5-1 TRBD1
TGTGCCAGCAGTCCTCAGGGAATAGGGGTCCCTGGGGCCAACGTCCTGACTTTC CASSPQGIGVPGANVLTF many TRBJ2-6 TRBV2 -
TGTGCCAGTAGTATAAGAGGACAGGGCAATCAGCCCCAGCATTTT CASSIRGQGNQPQHF many TRBJ1-5 TRBV19 TRBD1
TGTGCTAGTGGTCCTCAGGGCGCGAGGACCGGGGAGCTGTTTTTT CASGPQGARTGELFF - TRBJ2-2 TRBV12-5 -
TGTGCCATCAGTGCTGGTTACGGGGGCTCCTACGAGCAGTACTTC CAISAGYGGSYEQYF - TRBJ2-7 TRBV10-3 -
TGCGCCAGCAGTGGGGTAACCGAGACCCAGTACTTC CASSGVTETQYF many TRBJ2-5 TRBV10-2 -
TGTGCCTCATGGTCAGATCATACCTACAATGAGCAGTTCTTC CASWSDHTYNEQFF many TRBJ2-1 TRBV30 -
TGTGCCAGCAGTTTCGACCCCCTGGCGGACGAGCAGTACTTC CASSFDPLADEQYF many TRBJ2-7 TRBV28 -
TGCAGTGCTAGTAAGGAAGGGCCCCTCCACTTT CSASKEGPLHF many TRBJ1-6 TRBV20-1 -
TGTGCCAGCAGCTTAACCTCGACGAAACAGGGGTCTGGGGCCAACGTCCTGACTTTC CASSLTSTKQGSGANVLTF - TRBJ2-6 TRBV7-3 TRBD1
TGCGCCAGCAGCTTGGCTCCTGGCGGTATCGGCAATGAGCAGTTCTTC CASSLAPGGIGNEQFF many TRBJ2-1 TRBV5-1 -
TGTGCCAGCACCCTCGGGGCAGACACAGATACGCAGTATTTT CASTLGADTDTQYF - TRBJ2-3 TRBV12-3/TRBV12-4 -
TGTGCCAGCAGCTTAGCGGGAGGCTACACCTTC CASSLAGGYTF many TRBJ1-2 TRBV7-9 -
TGTGCCAGCAGCTCCCGACAGGGCATCGAAAACATTCAGTACTTC CASSSRQGIENIQYF many TRBJ2-4 TRBV7-9 TRBD1
TGTGCCAGCAGCCCGATTAGGGGGGTCCAGACCTACGAGCAGTACTTC CASSPIRGVQTYEQYF many TRBJ2-7 TRBV6-6 -
TGTGCCAGCTCACTCGGACAGGTATTGAACACTGAAGCTTTCTTT CASSLGQVLNTEAFF - TRBJ1-1 TRBV18 TRBD1
TGTGCCAGTAGTATAGTGGGGACAGGGATCCTGAACGAGCAGTACTTC CASSIVGTGILNEQYF many TRBJ2-7 TRBV19 TRBD1
TGTGCCAGCAGCTCAGGGCGCGGGACAATTAACACTGAAGCTTTCTTT CASSSGRGTINTEAFF many TRBJ1-1 TRBV11-3 -
TGTGCCACCAGTGATTTGGTGACTAGCGGGGGTACAGATACGCAGTATTTT CATSDLVTSGGTDTQYF many TRBJ2-3 TRBV24-1 TRBD2
TGTGCCAGCAGCCCCGCAACGTCCGGCAGGGGAAGAGCCAAAAACATTCAGTACTTC CASSPATSGRGRAKNIQYF few TRBJ2-4 TRBV7-2 -
TGTGCCAGCAGTTTCTTCCGGGGGAGCTCCTACAATGAGCAGTTCTTC CASSFFRGSSYNEQFF - TRBJ2-1 TRBV28 -
TGTGCCAGCTCACCCCTGTTAGGGCGGGAGCAGTACTTC CASSPLLGREQYF many TRBJ2-7 TRBV18 -
TGTGCCAGCAGCTTATCCGGGGGAGTCGCTGAAGCTTTCTTT CASSLSGGVAEAFF - TRBJ1-1 TRBV7-9 -
TGTGCCAGCAACTGGTTCGGGGTCACTGAAGCTTTCTTT CASNWFGVTEAFF many TRBJ1-1 TRBV6-1 -
TGTGCCAGCAGCAAGGGGGTAATGGGGACCGGGGAGCTGTTTTTT CASSKGVMGTGELFF many TRBJ2-2 TRBV12-3/TRBV12-4 -
TGTGCCAGCAGTTTACGGCGCGGAGGGAATGAGCAGTTCTTC CASSLRRGGNEQFF many TRBJ2-1 TRBV27 -
TGTGCCACCAGCAGAGGAGGGGGCGACTCAAGGCCCCAGCATTTT CATSRGGGDSRPQHF many TRBJ1-5 TRBV15 TRBD1
TGTGCCAGCAGTGAATCGGGGGCGCTTCCCCCTTTCTTT CASSESGALPPFF few TRBJ1-1 TRBV6-4 -
TGTGCCAGCAGCCGCAGTCCCAGCTACGGTAGGGGGGAGGTCTACGAGCAGTACTTC CASSRSPSYGRGEVYEQYF many TRBJ2-7 TRBV3-1 -
TGTGCCACCAGTGATGGAGGGGCCGGGAACACTGAAGCTTTCTTT CATSDGGAGNTEAFF many TRBJ1-1 TRBV24-1 -
TGTGCCAGCAGCCCTACAGGGAACAATCAGCCCCAGCATTTT CASSPTGNNQPQHF many TRBJ1-5 TRBV9 -
TGTGCCAGCAAGGGGGGATGGGGGAACACCGGGGAGCTGTTTTTT CASKGGWGNTGELFF many TRBJ2-2 TRBV12-3/TRBV12-4 -
TGTGCCAGCAGTCCCCGTCCGCGGTCTGGAAACACCATATATTTT CASSPRPRSGNTIYF - TRBJ1-3 TRBV28 -
TGCGCCAGCAGCTTCGGCTATGTCAATGAGCAGTTCTTC CASSFGYVNEQFF many TRBJ2-1 TRBV5-1 -
TGTGCCACCTGGCCAGGTTTTACAGATACGCAGTATTTT CATWPGFTDTQYF - TRBJ2-3 TRBV10-3 -
TGTGCCAGCAGTACTGGACAGGGTGCTGAAAACACCATATATTTT CASSTGQGAENTIYF many TRBJ1-3 TRBV7-2 TRBD1
TGTGCCAGCAGTTACGCGTATATAGGGGCCTACGAGCAGTACTTC CASSYAYIGAYEQYF many TRBJ2-7 TRBV6-5 -
TGTGCCAGCAGTTTACTAGGTGACATGCCCAATCAGCCCCAGCATTTT CASSLLGDMPNQPQHF few TRBJ1-5 TRBV28 -
TGCAGCGTTGAAATCCGGGGGCTAAGCTATGGCTACACCTTC CSVEIRGLSYGYTF many TRBJ1-2 TRBV29-1 -
TGTGCCAGTAGTACAACAGGGAACTATGGCTACACCTTC CASSTTGNYGYTF many TRBJ1-2 TRBV19 -
TGCGCCAGCAGCCGGACGTCAACCGGGGAGCTGTTTTTT CASSRTSTGELFF - TRBJ2-2 TRBV5-1 -
TGTGCCAGCAGCTTAAGTATTGGACAAGAGACCCAGTACTTC CASSLSIGQETQYF many TRBJ2-5 TRBV7-6 -
TGTGCCAGCAGCCCGTGGACTAGCGGGAGGACAGATACGCAGTATTTT CASSPWTSGRTDTQYF many TRBJ2-3 TRBV11-2 TRBD2
TGTGCCAGCAGTCCGAGTTTAGGGCCTCGGTTCTTC CASSPSLGPRFF - TRBJ2-1 TRBV12-3/TRBV12-4 -
TGCGCCAGCAGCCAAGGGACTAGCGGGACCCAGTACTTC CASSQGTSGTQYF - TRBJ2-5 TRBV4-3 TRBD2
TGTGCCAGCAGCGTAGGCCCTAGCGGGAGCTACGAGCAGTACTTC CASSVGPSGSYEQYF many TRBJ2-7 TRBV9 TRBD2
TGTGCCATCAGTGGAGGGGAAGGGTCTAGCAATGAGCAGTTCTTC CAISGGEGSSNEQFF many TRBJ2-1 TRBV10-3 -
TGTGCCAGCACTCTGGGGAAGACCCAGTACTTC CASTLGKTQYF few TRBJ2-5 TRBV28 -
TGTGCCAGCAGTAAGGGGACTACGATGATCCAGTACTTC CASSKGTTMIQYF many TRBJ2-5 TRBV28 TRBD2
TGTGCCAGCAGTTTAATCCGGGACTATGGCTACACCTTC CASSLIRDYGYTF many TRBJ1-2 TRBV12-3/TRBV12-4 -
TGTGCCAGCAAGAGGGGAAACCAAGAGACCCAGTACTTC CASKRGNQETQYF - TRBJ2-5 TRBV2 -